Listed below are T cell receptor beta chains from one sample, sequenced in a study of human T cells and chemical hapten exposure. TCRdb passed the RACE reads through MiXCR, listing each CDR3 protein once. The data hold 35,000 to 50,000 distinct CDR3 sequences, with approximately 9% observed a single time. The sample was whole blood, taken in connection with sensitization to the hapten diphenylcyclopropenone (DPC). These receptors came from a woman between 35 and 50 years old with alopecia areata. Some clones in this sample may be carry-over from other donors' samples. Both conserved end residues are part of each CDR3.

CDR3aa: CASGSPGQGNTGELFF
j_gene: TRBJ2-2
v_gene: TRBV12-5

CDR3aa: CASSPGLATNTGELFF
j_gene: TRBJ2-2
v_gene: TRBV5-1

CDR3aa: CASSLGLTGDYGYTF
j_gene: TRBJ1-2
v_gene: TRBV5-5

CDR3aa: CASSAGTGGTANEKLFF
j_gene: TRBJ1-4
v_gene: TRBV5-4

CDR3aa: CASSPGVGQGDTGELFF
j_gene: TRBJ2-2
v_gene: TRBV7-2

CDR3aa: CASSLGLGQNYGYTF
j_gene: TRBJ1-2
v_gene: TRBV11-2

CDR3aa: CSAEGVGSQTYNEQFF
j_gene: TRBJ2-1
v_gene: TRBV20-1

CDR3aa: CASSTGTGSYDEQFF
j_gene: TRBJ2-1
v_gene: TRBV6-4

CDR3aa: CASSLAGGTGAEQYF
j_gene: TRBJ2-7
v_gene: TRBV11-2

CDR3aa: CSGQTLNTEAFF
j_gene: TRBJ1-1
v_gene: TRBV29-1

CDR3aa: CASSQWIAGLAGEDETQYF
j_gene: TRBJ2-5
v_gene: TRBV3-1

CDR3aa: CASSQYASGANTEAFF
j_gene: TRBJ1-1
v_gene: TRBV4-1

CDR3aa: CASSGLKKHEQFF
j_gene: TRBJ2-1
v_gene: TRBV12-3/TRBV12-4

CDR3aa: CASSQPPGQGIGYGYTF
j_gene: TRBJ1-2
v_gene: TRBV4-2

CDR3aa: CASSQRRGVIDTQYF
j_gene: TRBJ2-3
v_gene: TRBV3-1

CDR3aa: CASSPLGTGWNYGYTF
j_gene: TRBJ1-2
v_gene: TRBV14

CDR3aa: CATRGLAGGPNEQFF
j_gene: TRBJ2-1
v_gene: TRBV24-1

CDR3aa: CASSQEAEDTQYF
j_gene: TRBJ2-3
v_gene: TRBV4-1

CDR3aa: CASSLFGRANEKLFF
j_gene: TRBJ1-4
v_gene: TRBV12-3/TRBV12-4

CDR3aa: CASSFTEVTEAFF
j_gene: TRBJ1-1
v_gene: TRBV7-9

CDR3aa: CSAQRAMNTEAFF
j_gene: TRBJ1-1
v_gene: TRBV20-1

CDR3aa: CASRRTSGGSYNEQFF
j_gene: TRBJ2-1
v_gene: TRBV5-4

CDR3aa: CASTTGVPDYGYTF
j_gene: TRBJ1-2
v_gene: TRBV6-1

CDR3aa: CASSPPGPGGSYNEQFF
j_gene: TRBJ2-1
v_gene: TRBV18

CDR3aa: CASSNTVGGNTIYF
j_gene: TRBJ1-3
v_gene: TRBV2

CDR3aa: CASRRTGMDQNTEAFF
j_gene: TRBJ1-1
v_gene: TRBV28

CDR3aa: CASSKRGLSDTQYF
j_gene: TRBJ2-3
v_gene: TRBV2

CDR3aa: CASSVAGGREQFF
j_gene: TRBJ2-1
v_gene: TRBV9

CDR3aa: CASSPHGLLDTEAFF
j_gene: TRBJ1-1
v_gene: TRBV3-1

CDR3aa: CASSLEPGQAFHGYTF
j_gene: TRBJ1-2
v_gene: TRBV27

CDR3aa: CASSPDTGGEEKLFF
j_gene: TRBJ1-4
v_gene: TRBV4-3

CDR3aa: CASSTGTGLREQYF
j_gene: TRBJ2-7
v_gene: TRBV6-2/TRBV6-3

CDR3aa: CASKTGNSYNEQFF
j_gene: TRBJ2-1
v_gene: TRBV2

CDR3aa: CSVGQGPDTGELFF
j_gene: TRBJ2-2
v_gene: TRBV29-1

CDR3aa: CASKMWATEAFF
j_gene: TRBJ1-1
v_gene: TRBV19

CDR3aa: CSARVNSGSLGEAFF
j_gene: TRBJ1-1
v_gene: TRBV20-1

CDR3aa: CASSQVSAGKETQYF
j_gene: TRBJ2-5
v_gene: TRBV4-1

CDR3aa: CASSPSHGSGSEAFF
j_gene: TRBJ1-1
v_gene: TRBV3-1

CDR3aa: CASSSGTSYNEQFF
j_gene: TRBJ2-1
v_gene: TRBV7-6

CDR3aa: CASRGGRSNEKLFF
j_gene: TRBJ1-4
v_gene: TRBV3-1

CDR3aa: CSALQGRTSYEQYF
j_gene: TRBJ2-7
v_gene: TRBV20-1

CDR3aa: CASSEVQGASTDTQYF
j_gene: TRBJ2-3
v_gene: TRBV2

CDR3aa: CASSPGQGLYSNQPQHF
j_gene: TRBJ1-5
v_gene: TRBV18

CDR3aa: CASSSGLMNTEAFF
j_gene: TRBJ1-1
v_gene: TRBV5-5

CDR3aa: CASSLPGVGNQPQHF
j_gene: TRBJ1-5
v_gene: TRBV12-3/TRBV12-4

CDR3aa: CASSLSAEAFF
j_gene: TRBJ1-1
v_gene: TRBV7-9

CDR3aa: CASSLGQASSYEQYF
j_gene: TRBJ2-7
v_gene: TRBV7-7

CDR3aa: CASSLAEVLASTDTQYF
j_gene: TRBJ2-3
v_gene: TRBV5-1

CDR3aa: CASTSGTSVNEQYF
j_gene: TRBJ2-7
v_gene: TRBV5-4

CDR3aa: CSVEVRLYEQYF
j_gene: TRBJ2-7
v_gene: TRBV29-1

CDR3aa: CASSLAPDQPQHF
j_gene: TRBJ1-5
v_gene: TRBV7-2

CDR3aa: CASSLLQENTEAFF
j_gene: TRBJ1-1
v_gene: TRBV7-9

CDR3aa: CSVGTYEQFF
j_gene: TRBJ2-1
v_gene: TRBV29-1

CDR3aa: CASSLSGTPRRDTQYF
j_gene: TRBJ2-3
v_gene: TRBV7-6

CDR3aa: CASSLEGWGSPLHF
j_gene: TRBJ1-6
v_gene: TRBV7-9

CDR3aa: CSASLPRGSQETQYF
j_gene: TRBJ2-5
v_gene: TRBV20-1

CDR3aa: CASSFAGQSTGELFF
j_gene: TRBJ2-2
v_gene: TRBV11-2

CDR3aa: CASSPSRAGRFFTEAFF
j_gene: TRBJ1-1
v_gene: TRBV3-1